This entry features one TCR beta chain sequence. Its antigen is as yet unknown. The sample comes from a study of T cell clones after liver transplantation. Overall study: Immunosuppression withdrawal was tried within 2 years after liver transplantation in this trial. Without induction therapy, subjects received standard immunosuppression until 12-24 months post-transplant. Tolerant meant at least one year fully off immunosuppression without liver enzymes above twice normal.

The study's findings and limits: Post-transplant time points were not standardized, so conclusions are preliminary.

From germline, CDR1 is MRHNA and CDR2 SNTAGT. Trimming took off 2 bases at V and 6 bases at J, with 9 bases between the two ends. The CDR3 is made up of 13 amino acids. Using immunoSEQ multiplex PCR, the repertoire was profiled, and TCRdb retains in-frame clones only, with some absent. The data contain 50,000 to 55,000 clones, about 67% of them seen just once; the ten biggest clones take up about 10%. This TCR derives from a human patient who received a liver transplant. Some T cells may be the graft donor's. Sequenced material: CD4+ T cells from blood, taken more than 52 months after liver transplant. This chain joins TRBV6-4 and TRBJ2-3; a possible D gene is TRBD1 (5 bases). The CDR3 reads CASSDQAGDTQYF. The CDR3 region has the DNA TGTGCCAGCAGTGACCAGGCAGGGGATACGCAGTATTTT.